This entry is about one TCR beta chain. Its antigen is not identified. With 60 Vbeta and 13 Jbeta primers, the PCR was carried out. Assay used: immunoSEQ multiplex PCR; TCRdb lists only in-frame clones, some missing. Found here are around 150,000 clones, around 77% of them singletons; the top ten hold roughly 4.9%. The data derive from a study of cytomegalovirus exposure and HLA in healthy donors. Findings and limits, study-wide: TCR beta chains associated with HLA were, in a later analysis, more clonally expanded than equally common others.

This CDR3 spans 13 amino acids. With 3 bases removed from V and 6 bases from J, the gap between germline ends came to 9 bases. CDR1 is MNHEY, CDR2 SMNVEV, per germline (reference sequence). The V gene is TRBV27, the J gene TRBJ1-5; D is perhaps TRBD1 (6 bases). This receptor was obtained from a woman aged 50 to 60 in good health and CMV-seronegative. The specimen was PBMCs. CDR3 bases: TGTGCCAGCAGTTTCACAGGGATTCAGCCCCAGCATTTT. Translating it yields CASSFTGIQPQHF.